Listed here are 28 T cell receptor beta chains from one sample, sequenced in a study of blood T cell repertoires in COVID-19. The method was immunoSEQ multiplex PCR; TCRdb's version includes in-frame clones alone and lacks a portion of them. The sample carries 95,000 to 100,000 clones, 81% recorded once. The specimen sequenced was peripheral blood. The origin of the receptors is a woman aged 80 or over with acute or convalescent COVID-19.

The chain combines TRBV7-2 with TRBJ1-1, with D perhaps matching TRBD1 (6 bases). CDR3 length: 15 amino acids. V shed 4 bases and J shed 2 bases, with 14 bases lying between them. CDR1 is SGHTA and CDR2 is FQGNSA in the germline V gene. The DNA of the CDR3 is TGTGCCAGCAGCTCCACGGACAGATATAACACTGAAGCTTTCTTT. Protein product: CASSSTDRYNTEAFF.

The V and J genes are TRBV19 and TRBJ2-2, with 9 nucleotides matching TRBD1. The CDR3 contains 14 residues. V dropped 5 bases and J dropped 9; count of bases not matched to a gene: 7. Germline V gene data show CDR1 as LNHDA and CDR2 as SQIVND (reference sequence). CDR3 nucleotides: TGTGCCAGTAGTCCCGGGACAGGGCAGAGGGAGCTGTTTTTT. It yields the protein CASSPGTGQRELFF.

The chain has TRBV28 and TRBJ1-3, with D possibly being TRBD1 (6 bases). V was pared by 6 bases and J by 0 bases, with 15 bases between. CDR1 is MDHEN and CDR2 is SYDVKM in the germline V gene. The length of the CDR3 is 16 residues. As DNA, the CDR3 is TGTGCCAGCAGCTTGGGGTGGGGGCGCTCTGGAAACACCATATATTTT. This gives the protein CASSLGWGRSGNTIYF.

The J gene is TRBJ2-5, the V gene TRBV5-1, with 10 bases fitting TRBD2. The CDR3 totals 16 residues. The germline CDR1 and CDR2 sequences are SGHRS and YFSETQ. The junction had 9 bases not matched to a gene; V was cut back by 5 bases and J by 2 bases. CDR3: CASRISGGGPQETQYF. In DNA form, the CDR3 reads TGCGCCAGCAGGATAAGCGGGGGGGGACCGCAAGAGACCCAGTACTTC.

This rearrangement joins TRBV5-1 to TRBJ1-1; D might be TRBD1 (6 bases). The CDR3 extends over 16 amino acids. CDR1 is SGHRS, CDR2 YFSETQ, per germline. V was pared by 0 bases and J by 0 bases, with 12 bases between. CDR3 nucleotide sequence: TGCGCCAGCAGCTTGGCCACAGGGTCTATGAACACTGAAGCTTTCTTT. Translated: CASSLATGSMNTEAFF. The entire variable domain, with the rest obtained from reference TRBV5-1 and TRBJ1-1, is as follows: KAGVTQTPRYLIKTRGQQVTLSCSPISGHRSVSWYQQTPGQGLQFLFEYFSETQRNKGNFPGRFSGRQFSNSRSEMNVSTLELGDSALYLCASSLATGSMNTEAFFGQGTRLTVV.

This clone was counted a single time. The rearrangement uses TRBV9 and TRBJ1-2, with 8 positions matching TRBD1. V lost 5 bases, J lost 2 bases, and 11 bases stayed unmatched. Germline CDR1 reads SGDLS; CDR2 reads YYNGEE. The CDR3 runs to 16 residues. CDR3 in DNA: TGTGCCAGCAGTCGTAGAGGGGGACAGGAAAACTATGGCTACACCTTC. Translation: CASSRRGGQENYGYTF.

The chain recombines TRBV14 with TRBJ2-1; TRBD1 aligns across 11 bases. The CDR3 is 18 residues long. The germline V gene encodes CDR1 SGHDN and CDR2 FVKESK. V shed 4 bases and J 0 bases; nucleotides not matched to a gene: 8. CDR3 DNA: TGTGCCAGCAGCCGCGGACAGGGGGCTGGGGGCTCCTACAATGAGCAGTTCTTC. It yields the protein CASSRGQGAGGSYNEQFF.

The genes are TRBV27 and TRBJ2-1; TRBD1 might be the D (5 bases). Trimming took 6 bases from V and 0 from J, leaving 12 bases between them. The CDR3 spans 15 residues. CDR1 and CDR2 (germline): MNHEY, SMNVEV (reference sequence). CDR3 nucleotides: TGTGCCAGCAGCCCGACAGCGAGCTCCTACAATGAGCAGTTCTTC. This encodes CASSPTASSYNEQFF.

This chain connects TRBV7-9 to TRBJ2-1, with D tentatively TRBD1 (6 bases). Per germline, CDR1 SEHNR and CDR2 FQNEAQ (reference sequence). The CDR3 sequence is 15 residues long. The V end lost 7 bases, the J end lost 4 bases, and 17 bases lay between the germline ends. As DNA, the CDR3 is TGTGCCAGCAACGACGTAGGGGGAGCTTACAATGAGCAGTTCTTC. The encoded protein is CASNDVGGAYNEQFF. The complete variable domain, with remaining parts taken from reference TRBV7-9 and TRBJ2-1, reads DTGVSQNPRHKITKRGQNVTFRCDPISEHNRLYWYRQTLGQGPEFLTYFQNEAQLEKSRLLSDRFSAERPKGSFSTLEIQRTEQGDSAMYLCASNDVGGAYNEQFFGPGTRLTVL.

The chain uses TRBV18 and TRBJ2-7, with D perhaps matching TRBD2 (5 bases). The CDR3 runs 12 residues. Germline assignment: CDR1 KGHSH and CDR2 LQKENI. V was pared by 3 bases and J by 6 bases, with 9 bases between. The CDR3: CASSPGGREQYV. The CDR3 DNA follows: TGTGCCAGCTCACCTGGCGGGCGCGAGCAGTACGTC.

The chain has TRBV28 and TRBJ2-7; TRBD1 aligns across 9 bases. Germline CDR1 is MDHEN and CDR2 is SYDVKM. With 6 bases clipped from V and 5 bases from J, the junction kept 11 bases outside the gene matches. The CDR3 spans 15 residues. CDR3 sequence (DNA): TGTGCCAGCAGAACCCGGGACAGGGAGTCTCACGAGCAGTACTTC. Its translation: CASRTRDRESHEQYF.

This clone appeared a few times. The gene calls are TRBV4-3 and TRBJ2-7; D may be TRBD2 (6 bases). The CDR3 loop spans 15 amino acids. Germline V lookup: CDR1 LGHNA, CDR2 YSLEER. Trimming left V 1 base short and J 3 bases short, with 13 bases between. The CDR3, as DNA: TGCGCCAGCAGCCAAGCAGCGCTTAGCGGCTACGAGCAGTACTTC. Its translation is CASSQAALSGYEQYF.

The chain couples TRBV2 to TRBJ2-7, with TRBD1 identical over 8 bases. The germline V gene encodes CDR1 SNHLY and CDR2 FYNNEI. This CDR3 spans 15 amino acids. J gave up 2 bases and V 7 bases, and 10 bases lay outside the gene matches. CDR3 nucleotides: TGTGCCAGCAATCGAGGGACAGGACAAACCTACGAGCAGTACTTC. Translated: CASNRGTGQTYEQYF.

The chain joins TRBV10-1 to TRBJ1-2; TRBD1 aligns across 7 bases. V lost 2 bases, J lost 4 bases, and 1 base stayed unmatched. Germline V CDR1 and CDR2: WNHNN, SYGVQD (reference sequence). There are 13 residues in the CDR3. CDR3 nucleotides: TGCGCCAGCAGTGAGGACAGGGCCTATGGCTACACCTTC. Translation gives CASSEDRAYGYTF.

This chain links TRBV11-3 with TRBJ1-2, with 7 bases that match TRBD1. The CDR3 is 13 residues long. CDR1 is SGHNT and CDR2 is YENEEA in the germline V gene. The V and J ends lost 3 bases and 13 bases, in that order; junction bases with no gene match: 11. CDR3 sequence: CASSLAWGRGLTF. The CDR3 DNA reads TGTGCCAGCAGCTTGGCGTGGGGAAGGGGGCTCACCTTC.

The chain couples TRBV2 to TRBJ2-7, with 9 bases aligning to TRBD1. Germline V gene lookup returns CDR1 SNHLY and CDR2 FYNNEI. The CDR3 has 13 residues. The V and J ends lost 4 bases and 7 bases, in that order; junction bases with no gene match: 5. CDR3 amino acids: CASSGTGAWEQYV. The CDR3 bases are TGTGCCAGCAGTGGGACAGGGGCGTGGGAGCAGTACGTC.

V usage is TRBV4-1 and J usage is TRBJ1-1; tentatively, D is TRBD1 (5 bases). V was cut by 2 bases and J by 2 bases, with 9 bases left in between. CDR1 is MGHRA and CDR2 is YSYEKL in the germline V gene. The CDR3 has 14 amino acids. The CDR3 DNA follows: TGCGCCAGCAGCCAATCGACAGACAACACTGAAGCTTTCTTT. This translates into CASSQSTDNTEAFF.

The chain is built from TRBV2 and TRBJ2-7; 11 positions agree with TRBD2. Looked up from germline, CDR1 is SNHLY and CDR2 is FYNNEI. Unmatched junction bases numbered 6, after V lost 6 bases and J lost 2 bases. There are 15 residues in the CDR3. The DNA of the CDR3 is TGTGCCAGCAGGGCCGGGACTAGCGGAGCCTACGAGCAGTACTTC. It yields the protein CASRAGTSGAYEQYF.

The CDR3 DNA follows: TGTGCCAGCTCACCTCGCACTAAACTAGCGGGGGAAGAGACCCAGTACTTC. It translates to CASSPRTKLAGEETQYF. The chain carries TRBV18 and TRBJ2-5; the match to TRBD2 covers 11 bases. Unmatched junction bases numbered 9, after V lost 3 bases and J lost 3 bases. Germline V lookup: CDR1 KGHSH, CDR2 LQKENI. This CDR3 contains 17 residues. Filled out from reference TRBV18 and TRBJ2-5, the complete variable domain reads NAGVMQNPRHLVRRRGQEARLRCSPMKGHSHVYWYRQLPEEGLKFMVYLQKENIIDESGMPKERFSAEFPKEGPSILRIQQVVRGDSAAYFCASSPRTKLAGEETQYFGPGTRLLVL.

This clone was counted a few times. The chain links TRBV11-2 to TRBJ2-5; no clear D. The CDR3 has 11 amino acids. CDR1 SGHAT and CDR2 FQNNGV come from the germline V gene. Trimming stripped 5 bases from V and 6 bases from J, with 7 bases between. CDR3 protein: CASSVGQTQYF. CDR3 nucleotides: TGTGCCAGCAGCGTCGGTCAGACCCAGTACTTC.

The chain has TRBV7-2 and TRBJ1-2; perhaps TRBD1 as D (5 bases). CDR1 and CDR2 (germline): SGHTA, FQGNSA. V shed 5 bases and J shed 4 bases, with 8 bases lying between them. The CDR3 is 12 residues long. In DNA, the CDR3 is TGTGCCAGCAGCCAGGGCCTCTATGGCTACACCTTC. It codes for CASSQGLYGYTF.

The chain recombines TRBV7-9 with TRBJ1-6, with 8 bases that match TRBD1. Germline assignment: CDR1 SEHNR and CDR2 FQNEAQ (reference sequence). V shed 4 bases and J 3 bases; nucleotides not matched to a gene: 2. This CDR3 contains 15 residues. The CDR3 region is CASSSGQGYNSPLHF. CDR3 nucleotide sequence: TGTGCCAGCAGCTCCGGACAGGGCTATAATTCACCCCTCCACTTT.

The V gene is TRBV15, the J gene TRBJ2-5, with D possibly TRBD2 on 5 matching bases. Germline V gene sequence: CDR1 LNHNV, CDR2 YYDKDF (reference sequence). This CDR3 comprises 15 residues. The V end lost 0 bases, the J end lost 5 bases, and 13 bases lay between the germline ends. The DNA of the CDR3 is TGTGCCACCAGCAGAGATGGAACGAGGGCGGAGACCCAGTACTTC. It is translated as CATSRDGTRAETQYF.

A note on this clone: Mismatch with germline at one junction end may stem from a read error. The chain carries TRBV28 and TRBJ1-6; 11 positions agree with TRBD1. CDR1 is MDHEN and CDR2 is SYDVKM in the germline V gene. The CDR3 totals 15 residues. The CDR3 here is CAGSAEGQGDSPLHF. The CDR3, as DNA: TGTGCCGGCAGTGCCGAGGGACAGGGGGATTCACCCCTCCACTTT. Full variable domain (missing parts from reference TRBV28 and TRBJ1-6): DVKVTQSSRYLVKRTGEKVFLECVQDMDHENMFWYRQDPGLGLRLIYFSYDVKMKEKGDIPEGYSVSREKKERFSLILESASTNQTSMYLCAGSAEGQGDSPLHFGNGTRLTVT.

V gene TRBV5-1 combines with J gene TRBJ1-1, with 7 positions matching TRBD1. Germline loops: CDR1 SGHRS, CDR2 YFSETQ. V lost 3 bases, J lost 11 bases, and 7 bases stayed unmatched. This CDR3 comprises 12 residues. The CDR3 spells CASSSTGAGAFF. CDR3 nucleotides: TGCGCCAGCAGCTCCACAGGGGCTGGGGCTTTCTTT.

The rearrangement links TRBV28 to TRBJ2-1; D possibly corresponds to TRBD2 (5 bases). The V gene's germline CDR1 is MDHEN and CDR2 SYDVKM. The CDR3 loop spans 17 amino acids. Trimming stripped 1 base from V and 1 base from J, with 14 bases between. The CDR3 DNA reads as TGTGCCAGCAGTTTATCGAGGAGGCTGGGGTCCTACAATGAGCAGTTCTTC. Translation gives CASSLSRRLGSYNEQFF.

This chain joins TRBV7-8 and TRBJ1-2; tentatively, D is TRBD1 (5 bases). CDR3 length: 13 amino acids. Per germline, CDR1 SGHVS and CDR2 FQNEAQ. V lost 3 bases, J lost 7 bases, and 12 bases lay in between. The CDR3 sequence is CASSFGTGGGYTF. The CDR3 coding sequence is TGTGCCAGCAGCTTCGGGACGGGGGGTGGCTACACCTTC.

CDR3 coding DNA: TGCGCCAGCGCCCCGGGACAGGTGGATTCACCCCTCCACTTT. Its protein is CASAPGQVDSPLHF. The rearrangement links TRBV5-1 to TRBJ1-6; 8 bases line up with TRBD1. The CDR3 runs 14 residues. The V and J ends lost 7 bases and 8 bases, in that order; junction bases with no gene match: 8. The germline CDR1 and CDR2 sequences are SGHRS and YFSETQ.